The 10 T cell receptor beta chains reported below all come from one sample, sequenced in a study of tumor and adjacent non-tumor tissue in lung cancer. The template was RNA from unsorted bulk tissue. TCRbeta libraries were built with three rounds of nested PCR, modified from ARM-PCR. TCRdb itself ran the multiplex PCR reads through MiXCR, one entry per CDR3 protein. This sample has roughly 220,000 distinct CDR3 sequences; 71% occur once, and the top ten carry less than 25%. The specimen was lung tumor tissue. Every receptor here comes from a man aged 55-75 years with non-small cell lung cancer.

With regard to this clonotype: One end of the junction varies from germline; a read error may be responsible. The chain links TRBV4-2 to TRBJ2-7; tentative D call: TRBD1 (5 bases). The CDR3 runs 15 residues. Germline-derived CDR1 and CDR2 are LGHNA and YNFKEQ. CDR3 coding DNA: TGTGCCAGTAGCCAAGATGGGGCCAAACCCTACGAGCAGTACTTC. The encoded protein is CASSQDGAKPYEQYF.

V is TRBV11-3 and J is TRBJ2-7, with a possible D match to TRBD1 (5 bases). The CDR3 has 13 residues. The germline V gene encodes CDR1 SGHNT and CDR2 YENEEA. V lost 8 bases to trimming and J lost 7 bases, with 18 bases between them. The CDR3 sequence is CASVFLFPGEQYF. The CDR3 nucleotides read TGTGCCAGCGTCTTCCTCTTTCCAGGGGAGCAGTACTTC. The full variable domain, completed using reference TRBV11-3 and TRBJ2-7, is EAGVVQSPRYKIIEKKQPVAFWCNPISGHNTLYWYLQNLGQGPELLIRYENEEAVDDSQLPKDRFSAERLKGVDSTLKIQPAELGDSAVYLCASVFLFPGEQYFGPGTRLTVT.

This clonotype occurred a few times. The CDR3 coding sequence is TGCGCCAGCAGCCAAACCGGGACTAGCTCCTACAATGAGCAGTTCTTC. This encodes CASSQTGTSSYNEQFF. V gene TRBV4-3 combines with J gene TRBJ2-1; the match to TRBD2 covers 8 bases. The V gene's germline CDR1 is LGHNA and CDR2 YSLEER. The ends lost 2 bases at V and 0 bases at J; junction bases unmatched: 3. The CDR3 extends over 16 amino acids.

The sample holds one count of this clonotype. A read error is possible here, since a much larger clone lies one base away. The V gene is TRBV29-1, the J gene TRBJ2-1; D possibly matches TRBD1 or TRBD2 (5 bases each). This CDR3 comprises 14 residues. Germline CDR1 reads SQVTM; CDR2 reads ANQGSEA. CDR3 amino acids: CSVEKTGTINDQFF. The CDR3 nucleotides are TGCAGCGTGGAGAAAACCGGGACCATCAATGATCAGTTCTTC.

There are many counts of this clonotype. The gene calls are TRBV20-1 and TRBJ2-3; D ambiguous. V dropped 0 bases and J dropped 8 bases, with 9 bases sitting between them. CDR3 size: 12 residues. Looked up from germline, CDR1 is DFQATT and CDR2 is SNEGSKA (reference sequence). DNA of the CDR3: TGCAGTGCTAGAGAACGGAGTGGTACGCAGTATTTT. Translating it yields CSARERSGTQYF.

About this clonotype itself: Just one base apart from a much larger clone, this may be a read error. The CDR3 does not close with the conserved phenylalanine or tryptophan, likely indicating a read error. The gene calls are TRBV28 and TRBJ2-7; tentatively, D is TRBD1 or TRBD2 (5 bases each). Germline loops: CDR1 MDHEN, CDR2 SYDVKM. Trimming cost V 0 bases and J 7 bases, with 16 bases left between them. The CDR3 has 15 residues. The CDR3 DNA reads as TGTGCCAGCAGTTTATGGGGGCGGACCACGGGGGAGCAGTACTTA. Translating gives CASSLWGRTTGEQYL.

This clonotype was seen more than once but under ten times. This rearrangement joins TRBV7-9 to TRBJ2-7; D not resolved. The CDR3 length is 13 residues. CDR1 and CDR2 from the germline V gene are SEHNR and FQNEAQ (reference sequence). V was cut by 2 bases and J by 3 bases, with 8 bases left in between. CDR3 sequence reads: CASSLNHLYEQYF. CDR3 sequence (DNA): TGTGCCAGCAGCTTAAACCATCTCTACGAGCAGTACTTC.

The V gene is TRBV23-1, the J gene TRBJ2-6; TRBD1 is a possible D gene (6 bases). TRBV23-1 is marked as an open reading frame, function uncertain. The V gene lost 6 bases and the J gene lost 2 bases, with 17 bases spanning the gap. The CDR3 contains 17 residues. The CDR3 sequence is CASSHKQGSAGANVLTF. CDR3 nucleotides: TGCGCCAGCAGCCACAAACAGGGCTCGGCTGGGGCCAACGTCCTGACTTTC.

This clonotype was counted a few times. DNA for the CDR3: TGTGCCAGCAGCCACTTGTGGGCGGGGGGTAACACCGGGGAGCTGTTTTTT. Amino acid sequence: CASSHLWAGGNTGELFF. The gene calls are TRBV4-2 and TRBJ2-2; 8 bases are shared with TRBD2. V shed 3 bases, J shed 2 bases, and the junction held 8 bases outside the gene matches. CDR1 is LGHNA and CDR2 is YNFKEQ in the germline V gene. The CDR3 extends over 17 amino acids.

V is TRBV19 and J is TRBJ1-6, with D unresolved. Trimming pared 3 bases from V and 7 bases from J, leaving 16 bases between. In germline, CDR1 is LNHDA, CDR2 SQIVND (reference sequence). The CDR3 is made up of 16 amino acids. The CDR3 sequence is CASSMEHPGLNSPLHF. Here the CDR3 DNA reads TGTGCCAGTAGTATGGAACACCCGGGTTTGAATTCACCCCTCCACTTT.